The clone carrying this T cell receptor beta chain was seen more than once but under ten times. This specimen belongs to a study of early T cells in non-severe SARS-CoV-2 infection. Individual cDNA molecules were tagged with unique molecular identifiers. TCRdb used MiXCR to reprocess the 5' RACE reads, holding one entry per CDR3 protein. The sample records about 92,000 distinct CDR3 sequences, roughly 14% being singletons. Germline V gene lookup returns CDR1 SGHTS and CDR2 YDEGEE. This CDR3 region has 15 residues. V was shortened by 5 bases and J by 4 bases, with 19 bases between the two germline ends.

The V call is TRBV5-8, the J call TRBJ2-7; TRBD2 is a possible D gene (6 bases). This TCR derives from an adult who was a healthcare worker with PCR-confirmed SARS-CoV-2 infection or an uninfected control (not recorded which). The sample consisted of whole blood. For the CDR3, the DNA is TGTGCCAGCAGTCGACCGGGACTGATGAAATACGAGCAGTACTTC. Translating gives CASSRPGLMKYEQYF.